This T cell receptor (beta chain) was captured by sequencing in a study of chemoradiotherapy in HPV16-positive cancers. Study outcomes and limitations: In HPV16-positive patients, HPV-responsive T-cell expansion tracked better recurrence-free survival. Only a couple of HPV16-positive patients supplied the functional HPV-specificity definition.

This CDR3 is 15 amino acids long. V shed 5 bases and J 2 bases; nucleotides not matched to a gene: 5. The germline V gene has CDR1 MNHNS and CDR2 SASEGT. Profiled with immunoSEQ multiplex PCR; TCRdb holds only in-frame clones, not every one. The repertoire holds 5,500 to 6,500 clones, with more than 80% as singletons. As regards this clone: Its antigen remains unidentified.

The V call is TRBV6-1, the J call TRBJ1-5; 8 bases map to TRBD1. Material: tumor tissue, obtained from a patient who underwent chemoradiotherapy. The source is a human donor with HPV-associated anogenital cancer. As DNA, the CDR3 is TGTGCCAGCAGTTCCGACAGGGGAGGCAATCAGCCCCAGCATTTT. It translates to CASSSDRGGNQPQHF.